This T cell receptor beta chain originates from a study of blood T cells in healthy people across ages. Study context: Template switching retrieved approximately one barcoded beta molecule for each two T cells.

The authors ran a second PCR of roughly 7 to 11 cycles using a sample-barcoded 5' primer and a J-beta primer mix. TCRdb processed the 5' RACE reads anew with MiXCR; each CDR3 protein has one entry. The table shows about 1,500,000 distinct CDR3 sequences, with approximately 28% occurring only once. The material sequenced was blood. This clonotype was sampled from a young woman in good health.

Here the CDR3 DNA reads TGCAGTGCTAGGAGGGATGGGGACACTGAAGCTTTCTTT. Its translation is CSARRDGDTEAFF. The chain couples TRBV20-1 to TRBJ1-1; D uncertain. V lost 3 bases to trimming and J lost 3 bases, with 11 bases between them. The CDR3 sequence is 13 residues long. Germline V gene lookup returns CDR1 DFQATT and CDR2 SNEGSKA (reference sequence).